This TCR beta chain was sequenced during a study of shared clonotypes between healthy human individuals (dated by TCRdb to the early 2020s). Regarding the research as a whole: A couple of women and three men aged 18 to 49 years were included in the cohort. The study deeply sequenced blood TCR repertoires of five healthy adults to estimate repertoire size and the extent of clonotype sharing between individuals. Different laboratories and diverse techniques were used to prepare libraries and sequence TCR repertoires, to increase sequencing depth and limit assay-specific biases. Per donor, leukapheresis produced somewhere between about 0.85 and 9.5 billion PBMCs.

The junction carries 4 bases between V and J, which are trimmed by 1 base and 3 bases respectively. The CDR3 runs 13 residues from the cysteine to the phenylalanine. The sequence is cut down to CDR3 DNA, 39 bases in frame from base 1. CDR1 and CDR2 are read off the germline V gene as MNHNS and SASEGT. Using the deep immunoSEQ assay, multiplex PCR amplified TCR CDR3 regions from genomic DNA. Genomic DNA extracted from each cell subset was distributed evenly over all wells of several immunoSEQ 96-well plates, and each plate served as one replicate. For unsorted PBMC, roughly 330 ng of genomic DNA, equivalent to tens of thousands of T cell genomes, went into each replicate PCR. Unsorted PBMC genomic DNA was sequenced across ten immunoSEQ deep assay plates. The purified libraries were quantified using a Qubit 3.0 fluorometer, sized with a Bioanalyzer 2100, and then quantified again using the KAPA Library Quantification kit. Every immunoSEQ 96-well plate was sequenced on a separate single-read 150-cycle Illumina NextSeq 550 flow cell. The source study handled its data this way. Because only junctional sequences without quality scores were contained in the immunoSEQ output, filtering matching that applied to full-length reads could not be performed. To assign V/J genes and CDR3, sequences were annotated using PyIR, a Python wrapper for IgBLAST v1.9, with IMGT germline references. Reads with weak V/J assignments (E-value above 1e-6), missing CDR3, stop codons, out-of-frame junctions, or ambiguous translated residues were removed. V3J clonotypes were defined by identical inferred V gene, J gene, and CDR3 amino acid sequence. The percentage overlap between two repertoires was calculated by dividing the number of shared unique clonotypes by the size of the smaller repertoire. Repertoire richness was assessed with RTK rarefaction, the Chao1 estimator, and Recon v2.1 estimates of unobserved clonotypes. The immuneACCESS repertoire file appears here via TCRdb, limited to in-frame rearrangements. These files lack a portion of the clones; in checked studies, under half of the deficit traces to unresolved V genes, and the cause of the others is not known. The D gene and trimming were derived from the DNA, and the V and J assignments and clone size from that table. A total of about 470,000 clones appear in this sample, about 76% of them only once. The top ten hold roughly an eighth of the sample.

Broader findings and caveats from the paper: Sampling was restricted to blood, and TCR repertoires in tissue are likely to differ from TCR repertoires in blood. The small number of donors limited the genetic and exposure-history diversity represented. Based on pairwise subsampling, the degree of clonotype sharing among donors was expected to be affected by sequencing depth.

Healthy HIV-negative adults with no recently reported acute infections or vaccinations were included as donors. All donors were Caucasian adults living in Nashville, Tennessee, USA. For unsorted samples, 90 million or so PBMCs were counted and genomic DNA was extracted with the QIAamp DNA Blood Mini kit. Blood was obtained by leukapheresis, after which PBMCs were separated by Ficoll-Histopaque density gradient centrifugation and cryopreserved in liquid nitrogen vapor phase. The sample holds a few counts of this clone. The target of this receptor is not known. No base qualities exist here, and no much larger clone lies one base off it.

Sequencing input: PBMCs. This clonotype was sampled from a woman aged 40-49 years in good health. Some clones in this sample may be carry-over from other donors' samples. The chain is made from TRBV6-1 and TRBJ1-3, with an unclear D gene assignment. At the DNA level, the sequence is TGTGCCAGCAGTGAAGGATATGGAAACACCATATATTTT. This is translated as CASSEGYGNTIYF.